The 12 T cell receptor beta chains presented below share a single source sample, sequenced in a study of radiation and T cells in renal cell carcinoma (dated by TCRdb to 2020 to 2022). Per the publication, the time point label means: baseline pretreatment blood. The intended sense of this specimen's treatment or condition label: 15 Gy SBRT to primary tumor, nephrectomy 4 weeks later. Libraries were constructed by the immunoSEQ multiplex PCR assay. Held by TCRdb, this immuneACCESS table contains in-frame sequences only and omits some clones. Under half of the omission traces to an unresolved V gene where checked; the cause of the rest is unknown. This sample is represented by some 110,000 clones; roughly 80% of them were singletons. The ten largest clones add up to around 3% of the sample. The material was blood, obtained from a patient whose treatment included radiotherapy and nephrectomy. The receptors were sampled from a woman aged 55-70 years with renal cell carcinoma.

The chain carries TRBV27 and TRBJ2-3, with TRBD2 as a possible D gene (6 bases). CDR1 is MNHEY, CDR2 SMNVEV, per germline (reference sequence). V lost 4 bases and J 2 bases, leaving 22 bases between the germline ends. CDR3 length: 18 amino acids. Here the CDR3 reads CASSSPLGSGQYTDTQYF. The CDR3 bases are TGTGCCAGCAGTTCCCCCCTCGGGAGCGGGCAATACACAGATACGCAGTATTTT.

CDR3 amino acids: CATSRDRGRAEQYF. In DNA, the CDR3 is TGTGCCACCAGCAGAGACAGGGGGCGCGCCGAGCAGTACTTC. This chain joins TRBV15 and TRBJ2-7; TRBD1 matches at 8 bases. V gave up 0 bases and J gave up 6 bases; unmatched junction bases: 4. Germline V gene lookup returns CDR1 LNHNV and CDR2 YYDKDF (reference sequence). The CDR3 consists of 14 residues. Based on the CDR3 plus reference TRBV15 and TRBJ2-7, the full variable domain is DAMVIQNPRYQVTQFGKPVTLSCSQTLNHNVMYWYQQKSSQAPKLLFHYYDKDFNNEADTPDNFQSRRPNTSFCFLDIRSPGLGDTAMYLCATSRDRGRAEQYFGPGTRLTVT.

V and J are TRBV5-4 and TRBJ2-1, with D maybe TRBD2 (6 bases). V was clipped by 0 bases and J by 7 bases, with 8 bases between them. CDR1 is SGHNT and CDR2 is YYREEE in the germline V gene (reference sequence). CDR3 length: 13 residues. CDR3 in amino acids: CASSLVGGNEQFF. The DNA for the CDR3 is TGTGCCAGCAGCTTGGTCGGAGGGAATGAGCAGTTCTTC.

The chain joins TRBV18 to TRBJ2-3; TRBD2 is a possible D gene (7 bases). CDR3 length: 15 residues. V lost 0 bases, J lost 6 bases, and 13 bases lay in between. Germline values: CDR1 KGHSH, CDR2 LQKENI. CDR3 nucleotides: TGTGCCAGCTCACCACCCGGGGGGCGAGGGGATACGCAGTATTTT. This sequence encodes CASSPPGGRGDTQYF.

The gene calls are TRBV4-2 and TRBJ1-4; tentative D call: TRBD1 (5 bases). V gave up 1 base and J gave up 8 bases, with 8 bases separating them. From germline, CDR1 is LGHNA and CDR2 YNFKEQ. The CDR3 consists of 13 residues. In DNA form, the CDR3 reads TGTGCCAGCAGCCAAGGGACAACAGAAAAACTGTTTTTT. This translates into CASSQGTTEKLFF.

V and J are TRBV11-3 and TRBJ2-5; D unclear. CDR1 SGHNT and CDR2 YENEEA come from the germline V gene. V was trimmed by 0 bases and J by 1 base, leaving 3 bases between them. This CDR3 spans 13 amino acids. CDR3 nucleotide sequence: TGTGCCAGCAGCTTAGATGCCCAAGAGACCCAGTACTTC. Protein sequence: CASSLDAQETQYF.

The rearrangement uses TRBV19 and TRBJ2-7; a weak D match, TRBD1 (6 bases). The germline V and J ends were trimmed by 5 bases and 1 base, with 12 bases remaining between them. The CDR3 is 14 amino acids. From germline, CDR1 is LNHDA and CDR2 SQIVND (reference sequence). The CDR3 nucleotides are TGTGCCAGTAGTCCCGATACAGGGTCCTACGAGCAGTACTTC. As protein: CASSPDTGSYEQYF.

This chain joins TRBV5-1 and TRBJ2-3; 9 bases are a match to TRBD2. Per germline, CDR1 SGHRS and CDR2 YFSETQ. The CDR3 has 15 amino acids. The trim removed 4 bases at V and 4 bases at J, leaving 7 bases unmatched. CDR3 sequence: CASSIVAGAPDTQYF. The CDR3 region has the DNA TGCGCCAGCAGCATTGTAGCGGGAGCTCCAGATACGCAGTATTTT.

This chain joins TRBV19 and TRBJ2-7; 8 bases are shared with TRBD1. The germline V gene has CDR1 LNHDA and CDR2 SQIVND (reference sequence). V trimming: 4 bases; J trimming: 2 bases; junction bases outside the gene matches: 4. The CDR3 has 14 residues. CDR3 sequence: CASSTGGQTYEQYF. For the CDR3, the DNA is TGTGCCAGTAGTACAGGGGGCCAGACCTACGAGCAGTACTTC.

J is TRBJ2-2 and V is TRBV25-1; D uncertain. The CDR3 is 16 amino acids. V was trimmed by 1 base and J by 4 bases, leaving 13 bases between them. Germline V gives CDR1 MGHDK, CDR2 SYGVNS. The CDR3 DNA follows: TGTGCCAGCAGTGAATCCGGCCCCCTAGGCACCGGGGAGCTGTTTTTT. Translating it yields CASSESGPLGTGELFF.

The chain joins TRBV15 to TRBJ1-4; a weak D match, TRBD1 (5 bases). The V end was cut by 0 bases, the J end by 5 bases, with 13 bases between. The CDR3 is 16 amino acids. In germline, CDR1 is LNHNV, CDR2 YYDKDF (reference sequence). The CDR3 here is CATSREGRGPNEKLFF. CDR3 nucleotides: TGTGCCACCAGCAGAGAGGGGAGGGGCCCAAATGAAAAACTGTTTTTT.

For this clone: One junction end does not reproduce the germline sequence, and a read error may be involved. The CDR3 loop reads CASRLGTRTDTQYF. The CDR3, as DNA: TGCGCCAGCAGGTTGGGGACGCGCACAGATACGCAGTATTTT. V usage is TRBV5-1 and J usage is TRBJ2-3; D possibly uses TRBD1 or TRBD2 (5 bases each). CDR3 length: 14 residues. The germline V gene encodes CDR1 SGHRS and CDR2 YFSETQ.